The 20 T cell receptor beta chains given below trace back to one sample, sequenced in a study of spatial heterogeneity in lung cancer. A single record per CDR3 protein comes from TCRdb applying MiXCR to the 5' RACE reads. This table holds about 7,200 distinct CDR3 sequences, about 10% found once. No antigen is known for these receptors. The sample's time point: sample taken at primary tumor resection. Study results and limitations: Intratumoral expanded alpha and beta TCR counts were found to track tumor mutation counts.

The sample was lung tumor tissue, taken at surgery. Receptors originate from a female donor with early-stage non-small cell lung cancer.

CDR3 amino acids: CASSLGFGVGSNEQFF. The CDR3 DNA reads as TGTGCCAGCAGCTTAGGTTTCGGGGTAGGGAGCAATGAGCAGTTCTTC. The chain combines TRBV11-1 with TRBJ2-1; a possible D gene is TRBD2 (5 bases). The CDR3 length is 16 residues. The V and J ends lost 1 base and 6 bases respectively, with 16 bases between them. From germline, CDR1 is SGHAT and CDR2 FQDESV (reference sequence).

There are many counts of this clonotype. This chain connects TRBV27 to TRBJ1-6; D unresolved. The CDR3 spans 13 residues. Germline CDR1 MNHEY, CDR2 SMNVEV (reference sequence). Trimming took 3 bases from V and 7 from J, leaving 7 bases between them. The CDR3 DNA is TGTGCCAGCAGTTTCCGGGAAAATTCACCCCTCCACTTT. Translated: CASSFRENSPLHF.

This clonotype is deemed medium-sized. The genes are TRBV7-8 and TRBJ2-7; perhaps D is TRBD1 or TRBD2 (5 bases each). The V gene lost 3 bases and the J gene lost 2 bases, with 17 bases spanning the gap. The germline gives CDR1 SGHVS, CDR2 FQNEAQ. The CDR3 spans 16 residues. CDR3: CASSFMGWGRPYEQYF. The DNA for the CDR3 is TGTGCCAGCAGCTTTATGGGGTGGGGGAGACCCTACGAGCAGTACTTC.

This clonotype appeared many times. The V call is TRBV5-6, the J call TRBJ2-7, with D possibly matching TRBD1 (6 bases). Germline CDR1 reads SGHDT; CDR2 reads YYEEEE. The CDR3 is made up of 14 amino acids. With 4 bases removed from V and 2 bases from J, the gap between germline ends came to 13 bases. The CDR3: CASSHEDRAYEQYF. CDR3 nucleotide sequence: TGTGCCAGCAGCCATGAGGACAGAGCCTACGAGCAGTACTTC.

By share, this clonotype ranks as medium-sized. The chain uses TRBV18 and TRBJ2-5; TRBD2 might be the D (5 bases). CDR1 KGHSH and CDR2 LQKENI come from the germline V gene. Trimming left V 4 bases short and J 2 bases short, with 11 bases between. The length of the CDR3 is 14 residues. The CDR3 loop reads CASSRPGIQETQYF. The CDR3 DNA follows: TGTGCCAGCTCACGACCGGGGATTCAAGAGACCCAGTACTTC. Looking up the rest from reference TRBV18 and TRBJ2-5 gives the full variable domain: NAGVMQNPRHLVRRRGQEARLRCSPMKGHSHVYWYRQLPEEGLKFMVYLQKENIIDESGMPKERFSAEFPKEGPSILRIQQVVRGDSAAYFCASSRPGIQETQYFGPGTRLLVL.

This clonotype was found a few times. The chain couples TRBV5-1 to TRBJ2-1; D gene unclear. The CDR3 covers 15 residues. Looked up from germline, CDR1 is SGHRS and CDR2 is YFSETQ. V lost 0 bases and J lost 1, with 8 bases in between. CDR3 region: CASSLGTQSYNEQFF. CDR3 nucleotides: TGCGCCAGCAGCTTGGGGACGCAGTCCTACAATGAGCAGTTCTTC.

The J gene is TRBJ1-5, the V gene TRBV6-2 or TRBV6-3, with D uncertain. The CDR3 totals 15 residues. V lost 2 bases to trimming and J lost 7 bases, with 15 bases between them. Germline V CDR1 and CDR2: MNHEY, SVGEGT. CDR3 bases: TGTGCCAGCAGTTACGGGGAAGGCCCTGGCCAGCCCCAGCATTTT. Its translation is CASSYGEGPGQPQHF.

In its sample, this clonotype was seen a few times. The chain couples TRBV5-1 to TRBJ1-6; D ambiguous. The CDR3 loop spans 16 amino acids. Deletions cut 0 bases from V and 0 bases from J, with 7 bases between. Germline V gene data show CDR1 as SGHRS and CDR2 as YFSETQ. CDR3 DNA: TGCGCCAGCAGCTTGGAAGGGAACTCCTATAATTCACCCCTCCACTTT. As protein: CASSLEGNSYNSPLHF.

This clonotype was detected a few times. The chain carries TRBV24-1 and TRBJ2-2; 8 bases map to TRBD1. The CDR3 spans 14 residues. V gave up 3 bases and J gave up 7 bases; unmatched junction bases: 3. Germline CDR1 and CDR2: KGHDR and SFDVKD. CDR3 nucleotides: TGTGCCACCAGTGATCAGGGGGCGGGCGGGGAGCTGTTTTTT. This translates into CATSDQGAGGELFF.

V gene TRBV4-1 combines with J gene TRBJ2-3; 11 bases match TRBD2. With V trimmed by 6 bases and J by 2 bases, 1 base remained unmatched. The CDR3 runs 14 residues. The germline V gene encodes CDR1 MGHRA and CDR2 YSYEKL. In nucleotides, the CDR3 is TGCGCCAGCAGTAGCGGGGGGGCCACAGATACGCAGTATTTT. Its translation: CASSSGGATDTQYF.

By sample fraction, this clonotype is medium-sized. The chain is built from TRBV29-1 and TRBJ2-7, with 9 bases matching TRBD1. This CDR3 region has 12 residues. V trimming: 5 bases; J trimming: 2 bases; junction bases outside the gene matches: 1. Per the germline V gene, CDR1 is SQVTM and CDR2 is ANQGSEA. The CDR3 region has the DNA TGCAGCGTTCGGACAGGGGCCTACGAGCAGTACTTC. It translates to CSVRTGAYEQYF.

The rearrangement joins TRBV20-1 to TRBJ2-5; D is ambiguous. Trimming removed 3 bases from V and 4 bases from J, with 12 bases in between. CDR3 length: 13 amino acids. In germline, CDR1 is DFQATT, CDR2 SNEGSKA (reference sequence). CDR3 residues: CSASSRKAETQYF. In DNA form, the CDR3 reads TGCAGTGCTAGCTCTAGAAAGGCAGAGACCCAGTACTTC.

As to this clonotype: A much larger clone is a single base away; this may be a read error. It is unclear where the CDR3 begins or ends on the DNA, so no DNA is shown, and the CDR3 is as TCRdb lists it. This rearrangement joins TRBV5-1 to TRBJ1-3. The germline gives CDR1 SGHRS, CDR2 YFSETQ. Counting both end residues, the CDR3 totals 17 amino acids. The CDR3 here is CASSLAPGWASGNTVYF.

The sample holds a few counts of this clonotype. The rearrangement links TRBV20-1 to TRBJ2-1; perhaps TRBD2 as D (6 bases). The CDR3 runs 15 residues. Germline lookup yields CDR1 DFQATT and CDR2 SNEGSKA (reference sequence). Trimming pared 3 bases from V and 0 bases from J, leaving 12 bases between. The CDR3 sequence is CSASPGESSYNEQFF. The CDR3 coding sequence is TGCAGTGCTAGTCCGGGGGAGAGCTCCTACAATGAGCAGTTCTTC.

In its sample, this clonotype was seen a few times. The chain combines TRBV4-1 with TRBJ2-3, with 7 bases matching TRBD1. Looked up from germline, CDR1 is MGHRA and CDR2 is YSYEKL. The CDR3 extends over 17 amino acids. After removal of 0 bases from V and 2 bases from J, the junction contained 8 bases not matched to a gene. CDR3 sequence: CASSQDPTGTATDTQYF. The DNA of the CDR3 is TGCGCCAGCAGCCAAGACCCTACCGGGACAGCCACAGATACGCAGTATTTT.

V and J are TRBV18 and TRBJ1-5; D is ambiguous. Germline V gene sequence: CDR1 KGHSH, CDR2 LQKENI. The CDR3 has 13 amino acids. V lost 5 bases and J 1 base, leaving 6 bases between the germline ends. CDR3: CASSTYSNQPQHF. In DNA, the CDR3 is TGTGCCAGCTCAACTTACAGCAATCAGCCCCAGCATTTT.

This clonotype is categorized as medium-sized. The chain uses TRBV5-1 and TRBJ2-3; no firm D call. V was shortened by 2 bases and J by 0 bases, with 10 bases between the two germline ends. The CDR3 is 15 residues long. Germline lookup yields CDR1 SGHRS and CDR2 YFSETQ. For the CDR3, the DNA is TGCGCCAGCAGCTTCGGAGCGTACAGCACAGATACGCAGTATTTT. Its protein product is CASSFGAYSTDTQYF. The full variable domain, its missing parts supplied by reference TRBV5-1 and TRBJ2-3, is KAGVTQTPRYLIKTRGQQVTLSCSPISGHRSVSWYQQTPGQGLQFLFEYFSETQRNKGNFPGRFSGRQFSNSRSEMNVSTLELGDSALYLCASSFGAYSTDTQYFGPGTRLTVL.

The chain's CDR3 is CASSLEGLAARTQYF. Here the CDR3 DNA reads TGCGCCAGCAGCTTGGAGGGTCTAGCGGCCAGGACCCAGTACTTC. The chain combines TRBV5-1 with TRBJ2-5; 7 bases line up with TRBD2. Trimming removed 0 bases from V and 7 bases from J; junction bases left unmatched: 9. The length of the CDR3 is 15 residues. The germline V gene encodes CDR1 SGHRS and CDR2 YFSETQ.

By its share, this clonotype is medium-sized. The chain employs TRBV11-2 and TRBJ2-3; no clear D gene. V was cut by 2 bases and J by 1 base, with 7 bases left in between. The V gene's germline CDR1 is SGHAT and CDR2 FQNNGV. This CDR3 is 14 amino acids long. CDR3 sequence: CASSLTTRTDTQYF. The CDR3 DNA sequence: TGTGCCAGCAGCTTAACAACCCGCACAGATACGCAGTATTTT.

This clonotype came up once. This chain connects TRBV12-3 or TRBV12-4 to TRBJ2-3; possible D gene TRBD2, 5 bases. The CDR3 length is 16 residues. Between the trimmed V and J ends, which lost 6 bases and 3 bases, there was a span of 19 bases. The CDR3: CASRGGLARLTDTQYF. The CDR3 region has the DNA TGTGCCAGCAGGGGTGGACTCGCGCGCCTTACAGATACGCAGTATTTT.